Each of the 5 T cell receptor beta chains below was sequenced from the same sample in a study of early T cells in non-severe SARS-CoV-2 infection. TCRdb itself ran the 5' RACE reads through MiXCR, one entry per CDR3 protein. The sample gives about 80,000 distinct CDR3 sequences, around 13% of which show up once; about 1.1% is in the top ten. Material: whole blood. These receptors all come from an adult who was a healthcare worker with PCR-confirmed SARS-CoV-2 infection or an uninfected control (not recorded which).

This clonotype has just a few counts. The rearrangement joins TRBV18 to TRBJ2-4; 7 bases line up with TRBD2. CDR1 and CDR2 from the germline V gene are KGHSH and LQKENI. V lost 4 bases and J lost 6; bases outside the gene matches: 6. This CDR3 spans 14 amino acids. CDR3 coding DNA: TGTGCCAGCTCACGCGGGAGCGAAGGAAACATTCAGTACTTC. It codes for CASSRGSEGNIQYF.

CDR3 region: CASGRGLRETQYF. The CDR3 DNA reads as TGTGCCAGCGGTAGAGGCCTTCGGGAGACCCAGTACTTC. The chain employs TRBV6-5 and TRBJ2-5; D call uncertain. This CDR3 contains 13 residues. V shed 8 bases and J shed 5 bases, with 15 bases lying between them. In germline, CDR1 is MNHEY, CDR2 SVGAGI.

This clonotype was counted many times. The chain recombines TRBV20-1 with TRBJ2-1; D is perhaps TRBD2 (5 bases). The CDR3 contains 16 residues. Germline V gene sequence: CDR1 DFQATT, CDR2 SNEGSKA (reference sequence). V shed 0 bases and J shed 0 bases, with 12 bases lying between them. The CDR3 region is CSARDRRVSSYNEQFF. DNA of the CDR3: TGCAGTGCTAGAGATCGGCGGGTTAGCTCCTACAATGAGCAGTTCTTC.

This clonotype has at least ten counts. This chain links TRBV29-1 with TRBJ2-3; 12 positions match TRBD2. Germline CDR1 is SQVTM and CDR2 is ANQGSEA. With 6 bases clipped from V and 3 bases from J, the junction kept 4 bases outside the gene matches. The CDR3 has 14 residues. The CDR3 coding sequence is TGCAGCGTGGCTAGCGGGGGGGCGACAGATACGCAGTATTTT. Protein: CSVASGGATDTQYF.

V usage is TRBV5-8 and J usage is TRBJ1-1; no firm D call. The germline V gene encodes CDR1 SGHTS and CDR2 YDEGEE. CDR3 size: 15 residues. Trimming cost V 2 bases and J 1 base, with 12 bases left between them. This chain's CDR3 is CASSFWRRANTEAFF. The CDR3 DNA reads TGTGCCAGCAGCTTTTGGCGACGGGCGAACACTGAAGCTTTCTTT.